This TCR beta chain was sequenced in a study of T cell repertoires in cytomegalovirus infection. Study background: Recently identified HLA-C-restricted CMV epitopes were among the peptides used. Through public TCR beta signatures, both CMV infection and matching HLA type were indicated. Study-level findings and limits: The cumulative frequency of public TCR beta families identified carriers of CMV plus the relevant HLA. CMV-specific TCR beta clonotypes restricted by HLA-C dominated the ex vivo response.

V gave up 5 bases and J gave up 11 bases, with 13 bases separating them. The CDR3 runs to 12 residues. This clonotype was recorded a few times. Its antigen remains unknown. TCRdb reanalysed the reads using MiXCR and keeps one entry per CDR3 protein. The sample contains about a million distinct CDR3 sequences, roughly 30% of which appear only once. The specimen comprised cultured CD8+ T cells from PBMCs, sampled from culture after CMV antigen stimulation. The TCR was taken from a human donor in good health (CMV status not recorded). Some clones in this sample may be carry-over from other donors' samples. The chain has TRBV12-3 or TRBV12-4 and TRBJ1-5; D is ambiguous. The CDR3 DNA follows: TGTGCCAGCAGTCCTGGACGGATGGCCCAGCATTTT. It specifies CASSPGRMAQHF.